Following are 13 T cell receptor beta chains from one sample sequenced in a study of cytomegalovirus exposure and HLA in healthy donors (dated by TCRdb to 2016 to 2017). The method behind the library was the immunoSEQ multiplex PCR assay. TCRdb re-hosts the immuneACCESS table, in-frame sequences only. Its copies lack some clones; in the studies checked, an unresolved V gene accounts for under half of them, and the cause for the rest is not known. The sample has about 220,000 clones on record, almost 90% of them singletons. 2.9% of the sample goes to the ten largest clones. The sample comprised PBMCs. Every receptor here comes from a woman between 18 and 29 years old in good health and CMV-seronegative.

V gene TRBV27 combines with J gene TRBJ1-2; TRBD1 aligns across 8 bases. The germline gives CDR1 MNHEY, CDR2 SMNVEV (reference sequence). The CDR3 length is 13 residues. Losses at the gene ends were 5 bases for V and 4 bases for J; bases not matched to a gene: 3. This CDR3 reads CASSGQGGYGYTF. Written as DNA, the CDR3 is TGTGCCAGCAGTGGACAGGGAGGCTATGGCTACACCTTC.

This sequence joins TRBV4-2 and TRBJ2-2; 7 bases are shared with TRBD1. The length of the CDR3 is 15 residues. V gave up 4 bases and J gave up 6 bases; unmatched junction bases: 8. Germline lookup yields CDR1 LGHNA and CDR2 YNFKEQ. For the CDR3, the DNA is TGTGCCAGCAGCCTGGACAGGAAGACAGCCGGGGAGCTGTTTTTT. Translation: CASSLDRKTAGELFF.

This clone came up once. This chain uses TRBV4-1 with TRBJ2-2, with TRBD2 matching 8 bases. The CDR3 length is 15 residues. Germline lookup yields CDR1 MGHRA and CDR2 YSYEKL. Trimming removed 4 bases from V and 1 base from J; junction bases left unmatched: 2. CDR3 nucleotide sequence: TGCGCCAGCAGCCTCAGCGGGAGGAACACCGGGGAGCTGTTTTTT. Residues: CASSLSGRNTGELFF.

The chain recombines TRBV7-8 with TRBJ2-5; D might be TRBD2 (5 bases). Trimming took 1 base from V and 4 from J, leaving 10 bases between them. Germline V gene sequence: CDR1 SGHVS, CDR2 FQNEAQ. The CDR3 totals 14 residues. The CDR3 DNA is TGTGCCAGCAGCTTAGGGAGCGGTTCAGAGACCCAGTACTTC. Protein sequence: CASSLGSGSETQYF. Full variable domain (rest looked up from reference TRBV7-8 and TRBJ2-5): GAGVSQSPRYKVAKRGQDVALRCDPISGHVSLFWYQQALGQGPEFLTYFQNEAQLDKSGLPSDRFFAERPEGSVSTLKIQRTQQEDSAVYLCASSLGSGSETQYFGPGTRLLVL.

V is TRBV13 and J is TRBJ1-1; tentatively, D is TRBD1 (5 bases). CDR1 and CDR2 from the germline V gene are PRHDT and FYEKMQ (reference sequence). V was clipped by 0 bases and J by 2 bases, with 19 bases between them. The length of the CDR3 is 18 residues. The CDR3 region is CASSLGEGLGALNTEAFF. As DNA, the CDR3 is TGTGCCAGCAGCTTAGGGGAGGGCCTTGGGGCCCTAAACACTGAAGCTTTCTTT.

V is TRBV28 and J is TRBJ2-1, with D perhaps matching TRBD2 (5 bases). V shed 6 bases and J shed 2 bases, with 14 bases lying between them. Looked up from germline, CDR1 is MDHEN and CDR2 is SYDVKM. The CDR3 has 15 residues. The CDR3 DNA reads as TGTGCCAGCAGGCCGAGCGGCATAGCCTACAATGAGCAGTTCTTC. Its translation is CASRPSGIAYNEQFF.

V gene TRBV30 combines with J gene TRBJ1-2; 10 bases align to TRBD1. The length of the CDR3 is 16 residues. Germline V gene data show CDR1 as GTSNPN and CDR2 as SVGIG (reference sequence). Germline trimming cut 3 bases from V and 2 bases from J; bases unmatched to any gene: 9. The DNA of the CDR3 is TGTGCCTGGAGGGCCCACGGGACAGGGGTGAACTATGGCTACACCTTC. It translates to CAWRAHGTGVNYGYTF.

The rearrangement joins TRBV28 to TRBJ2-7; TRBD2 matches at 7 bases. Germline loops: CDR1 MDHEN, CDR2 SYDVKM. V shed 3 bases and J 6 bases; nucleotides not matched to a gene: 5. CDR3 length equals 13 residues. CDR3: CASSLREMGEQYF. The CDR3 nucleotides are TGTGCCAGCAGTTTGCGGGAGATGGGCGAGCAGTACTTC. The full variable domain, rest sourced from reference TRBV28 and TRBJ2-7, is DVKVTQSSRYLVKRTGEKVFLECVQDMDHENMFWYRQDPGLGLRLIYFSYDVKMKEKGDIPEGYSVSREKKERFSLILESASTNQTSMYLCASSLREMGEQYFGPGTRLTVT.

The chain recombines TRBV7-9 with TRBJ2-1; 7 bases agree with TRBD1. The germline V gene encodes CDR1 SEHNR and CDR2 FQNEAQ (reference sequence). Trimming took 8 bases from V and 2 from J; bases not matched to a gene: 6. This CDR3 is built from 14 residues. Here the CDR3 reads CASLGDRAYNEQFF. CDR3 coding DNA: TGTGCCAGCCTTGGGGACAGAGCCTACAATGAGCAGTTCTTC.

The J gene is TRBJ2-5, the V gene TRBV18, with 7 positions matching TRBD1. The germline V gene has CDR1 KGHSH and CDR2 LQKENI. Trimming took 6 bases from V and 2 from J; bases not matched to a gene: 12. The length of the CDR3 is 16 residues. The CDR3: CASSIKGTVLQETQYF. The CDR3 nucleotides read TGTGCCAGCTCCATAAAAGGGACAGTCCTTCAAGAGACCCAGTACTTC.

The chain recombines TRBV2 with TRBJ1-5, with TRBD1 matching 8 bases. The junction had 4 bases not matched to a gene; V was cut back by 4 bases and J by 5 bases. The CDR3 extends over 14 amino acids. Germline CDR1 reads SNHLY; CDR2 reads FYNNEI. The CDR3 DNA follows: TGTGCCAGCAGTGGTCAGACAGGGGATCAGCCCCAGCATTTT. It specifies CASSGQTGDQPQHF.

J is TRBJ1-2 and V is TRBV7-2, with 7 bases lining up with TRBD1. CDR1 and CDR2 from the germline V gene are SGHTA and FQGNSA. The V segment lost 5 bases and the J segment 1 base; nucleotides outside the gene matches: 7. This CDR3 is built from 15 residues. The CDR3 DNA is TGTGCCAGCAGCGTAGTTGCAGGGGGTAACTATGGCTACACCTTC. Translating it yields CASSVVAGGNYGYTF.

The chain combines TRBV7-9 with TRBJ2-2; D not resolved. Germline CDR1 SEHNR, CDR2 FQNEAQ (reference sequence). The V end lost 2 bases, the J end lost 3 bases, and 4 bases lay between the germline ends. The CDR3 is made up of 13 amino acids. In nucleotides, the CDR3 is TGTGCCAGCAGCTTATTCTACACCGGGGAGCTGTTTTTT. Encoded protein: CASSLFYTGELFF.